The clone carrying this T cell receptor (beta chain) was seen more than once but under ten times. Antigen unknown. This sample is part of a study of response to subunit inactivated influenza vaccine. TCRdb processed the RT-PCR reads anew with MiXCR; each CDR3 protein has one entry. The sample consists of some 300,000 distinct CDR3 sequences, about 20% of them appearing once. CDR1 is SQVTM and CDR2 is ANQGSEA in the germline V gene. The ends were cut back, 1 base at V and 9 bases at J, with 12 bases in the middle. The CDR3 has 12 amino acids. Study-wide results and limits: The authors suggested that few new T cells are recruited per seasonal influenza vaccination.

V is TRBV29-1 and J is TRBJ1-2, with D possibly TRBD1 on 5 matching bases. Here the sequenced sample was PBMCs from blood, taken less than 22 months after vaccination. The clonotype originates from a man aged 50-75 years who received an inactivated influenza vaccine. Written as DNA, the CDR3 is TGCAGCGTTGAAGCCCAACAGGCGAGCTACACCTTC. It is translated as CSVEAQQASYTF.